This T cell receptor (beta chain) is drawn from a study of T cell responses to AZD1222 COVID-19 vaccine. Study as a whole: Analyses pooled second doses at about 4 or about 12 weeks. Study-level findings and limits: Only a handful of people who got AZD1222 tested seropositive at baseline. Among the donors, most were white British and more were female, and clonal diversity was possibly underestimated. Reportedly, close to half of spike-specific TCRs are directed against unmutated variant regions.

As for this clone: Its antigen is as yet unknown.

Sequencing was performed with immunoSEQ multiplex PCR; in TCRdb, only in-frame clones are kept and a portion is missing. The sample includes some 55,000 clones, roughly 87% seen only once; the top ten take 3.9%. The sequence derives from an adult in good health. The sequenced sample was peripheral blood, obtained on day 0 of AZD1222 vaccination.

CDR3 DNA: TGTGCCACCAGTGAGTCAGGACGGACGAACACTGAAGCTTTCTTT. This sequence encodes CATSESGRTNTEAFF. V gene TRBV24-1 combines with J gene TRBJ1-1; D not certain. The CDR3 length is 15 residues. V gave up 4 bases and J gave up 1 base, with 12 bases separating them. Germline-derived CDR1 and CDR2 are KGHDR and SFDVKD.